This T cell receptor beta chain was observed in a study of regulatory T cells in long-lasting Graves disease. Notes on the study in general: Persistent disease was characterized by preferential usage of TRBV28, TRBJ1-2 and TRBJ2-5. In persistent patients, shared public clonotypes (around 2,500) outnumbered those in new patients (approximately 970). Reduced TCR diversity was observed in persistent Graves' patients versus newly diagnosed patients.

Worth noting for this clonotype: Its matching antigen is unknown.

The V gene's germline CDR1 is SNHLY and CDR2 FYNNEI. The CDR3 sequence is 14 residues long. V lost 7 bases, J lost 4 bases, and 6 bases stayed unmatched. CDR3-region Arm-PCR and iRepertoire HTBI primers produced the TCR beta libraries. As originally analysed: Sequenced samples collectively carried roughly 63 TRBV and 11 to 15 TRBJ segments. TCRdb re-derived calls from the multiplex PCR reads in MiXCR, one entry per CDR3 protein. The V and J calls and clone size come from TCRdb's table, not from the authors' own analysis. The table lists about 430,000 distinct CDR3 sequences, roughly 21% of them singletons. Time point specified: persistent/refractory GD, antithyroid drugs over 5 years with positive TRAb. From PBMCs, RNA was extracted and then used to make the TCR library.

This TCR derives from a female donor with Graves disease. This chain connects TRBV2 to TRBJ1-4, with TRBD1 matching over 7 bases. Sequencing was performed on peripheral blood mononuclear cells (PBMCs), taken when the disease was refractory, from a patient treated with antithyroid drugs. The CDR3 DNA is TGTGCCAGCACCTCAGGGACAGTTAATGAAAAACTGTTTTTT. It encodes CASTSGTVNEKLFF. The full variable domain, with the rest looked up from reference TRBV2 and TRBJ1-4, is EPEVTQTPSHQVTQMGQEVILRCVPISNHLYFYWYRQILGQKVEFLVSFYNNEISEKSEIFDDQFSVERPDGSNFTLKIRSTKLEDSAMYFCASTSGTVNEKLFFGSGTQLSVL.